The 22 T cell receptor beta chains below come from one sample, sequenced in a study of identical twins. MiXCR, applied by TCRdb to the 5' RACE reads, yields one record per CDR3 protein. The data contain a few hundred thousand distinct CDR3 sequences, around 8% of them singletons. Separately, the same data were catalogued under a study of yellow fever vaccine responses in identical twins.

Sequencing was performed on CD8+ T cells sorted from blood. These TCRs come from a woman in her late teens or twenties in good health.

This clonotype was recorded a few times. The V call is TRBV3-1, the J call TRBJ2-7, with 13 bases identical to TRBD2. The CDR3 runs to 16 residues. Trimming removed 3 bases from V and 7 bases from J; junction bases left unmatched: 9. Germline V gene sequence: CDR1 LGHDT, CDR2 YNNKEL (reference sequence). DNA for the CDR3: TGTGCCAGCAGCCATCTCGGACTAGCGGGAGTGGGGGAGCAGTACTTC. This sequence encodes CASSHLGLAGVGEQYF.

The sample holds many counts of this clonotype. This chain uses TRBV12-3 or TRBV12-4 with TRBJ2-5; 11 nucleotides match TRBD1. This CDR3 region has 16 residues. V shed 5 bases and J 5 bases; nucleotides not matched to a gene: 10. The DNA of the CDR3 is TGTGCCAGCAGTCACCGGACAGGGGGCACGCGGGAGACCCAGTACTTC. This translates into CASSHRTGGTRETQYF.

The chain links TRBV7-9 to TRBJ1-2, with a tentative D call TRBD1 (5 bases). This CDR3 has 15 residues. CDR1 and CDR2 from the germline V gene are SEHNR and FQNEAQ (reference sequence). V was shortened by 0 bases and J by 1 base, with 9 bases between the two germline ends. The chain's CDR3 is CASSLADTINYGYTF. The CDR3 DNA reads as TGTGCCAGCAGCTTAGCGGACACCATTAACTATGGCTACACCTTC.

The table lists this clonotype with many counts. CDR3: CSAEQRNQETQYF. DNA for the CDR3: TGCAGTGCTGAACAGCGGAACCAAGAGACCCAGTACTTC. This rearrangement joins TRBV20-1 to TRBJ2-5, with D maybe TRBD2 (5 bases). The CDR3 spans 13 residues. The germline CDR1 and CDR2 sequences are DFQATT and SNEGSKA (reference sequence). With 5 bases removed from V and 0 bases from J, the gap between germline ends came to 10 bases.

This clonotype came up many times. This chain connects TRBV6-5 to TRBJ2-4; D tentatively fits TRBD1 or TRBD2 (5 bases each). The V gene's germline CDR1 is MNHEY and CDR2 SVGAGI. The CDR3 contains 12 residues. Trimming stripped 11 bases from V and 5 bases from J, with 13 bases between. DNA of the CDR3: TGTGCCTCCCGGGACGCGCAAAACATTCAGTACTTC. Residues: CASRDAQNIQYF.

This clonotype has more than one count but fewer than ten. The rearrangement links TRBV11-1 to TRBJ2-1; 12 nucleotides agree with TRBD1. CDR1 SGHAT and CDR2 FQDESV come from the germline V gene (reference sequence). There are 19 residues in the CDR3. After removal of 5 bases from V and 6 bases from J, the junction contained 17 bases not matched to a gene. The CDR3 region has the DNA TGTGCCAGCAGCCCTACATCATCACCGGGACAGGGGGCGCGCAATGAGCAGTTCTTC. Protein: CASSPTSSPGQGARNEQFF.

The rearrangement joins TRBV4-2 to TRBJ2-7; unclear D gene. Deletions cut 0 bases from V and 2 bases from J, with 11 bases between. CDR3 length equals 15 residues. In germline, CDR1 is LGHNA, CDR2 YNFKEQ. The CDR3 loop reads CASSQDPGTAYEQYF. The CDR3, as DNA: TGTGCCAGCAGCCAAGATCCCGGCACGGCCTACGAGCAGTACTTC.

J is TRBJ2-7 and V is TRBV29-1; TRBD2 matches at 10 bases. V gave up 3 bases and J gave up 3 bases; unmatched junction bases: 2. The CDR3 runs 13 residues. Germline values: CDR1 SQVTM, CDR2 ANQGSEA. The CDR3 DNA reads TGCAGCGTTGAGAGCGGGAGGGGCTACGAGCAGTACTTC. It specifies CSVESGRGYEQYF.

This clonotype was seen a few times. The chain joins TRBV10-2 to TRBJ2-1; 7 bases line up with TRBD1. Germline loops: CDR1 WSHSY, CDR2 SAAADI. With V trimmed by 4 bases and J by 3 bases, 3 bases remained unmatched. This CDR3 has 14 residues. The DNA for the CDR3 is TGCGCCAGCAGTGGACAGGGTATCTACAATGAGCAGTTCTTC. This gives the protein CASSGQGIYNEQFF.

With regard to this clonotype: A junction end diverges from the germline sequence, so it may reflect a read error. The chain couples TRBV6-2 or TRBV6-3 to TRBJ2-7; D is unclear. This CDR3 comprises 16 residues. Germline lookup yields CDR1 MNHEY and CDR2 SVGEGT. The CDR3 loop reads CASIYKWQTGSHEQYF. CDR3 sequence (DNA): TGTGCCAGCATTTACAAATGGCAGACCGGGTCACACGAGCAGTACTTC.

J is TRBJ2-7 and V is TRBV4-3, with D uncertain. In germline, CDR1 is LGHNA, CDR2 YSLEER. The ends were cut back, 2 bases at V and 4 bases at J, with 12 bases in the middle. CDR3 length equals 14 residues. In DNA, the CDR3 is TGCGCCAGCAGCCAACTGGGTAACGGTTACGAGCAGTACTTC. Translated: CASSQLGNGYEQYF.

This clonotype is a singleton in its sample. V and J are TRBV7-9 and TRBJ1-2; possible D gene TRBD1, 5 bases. From germline, CDR1 is SEHNR and CDR2 FQNEAQ (reference sequence). V was cut by 4 bases and J by 12 bases, with 18 bases left in between. This CDR3 region has 13 residues. In DNA, the CDR3 is TGTGCCAGCAGCTCGGGGCCGGCCTCCGGTCACACCTTC. It is translated as CASSSGPASGHTF.

A few counts support this clonotype. The CDR3 bases are TGTGCCAGCAGTAAATCTACTAGGATCTACGAGCAGTACTTC. This gives the protein CASSKSTRIYEQYF. V usage is TRBV6-1 and J usage is TRBJ2-7, with a tentative D call TRBD2 (5 bases). CDR3 size: 14 residues. The V gene lost 5 bases and the J gene lost 3 bases, with 14 bases spanning the gap. The germline V gene has CDR1 MNHNS and CDR2 SASEGT.

The chain carries TRBV4-2 and TRBJ2-7; D is unclear. The CDR3 is 14 residues long. V shed 2 bases and J shed 5 bases, with 13 bases lying between them. Per germline, CDR1 LGHNA and CDR2 YNFKEQ. CDR3 protein: CASSQPPVFHEQYF. CDR3 DNA sequence: TGTGCCAGCAGCCAACCCCCCGTTTTCCACGAGCAGTACTTC.

The chain recombines TRBV9 with TRBJ2-3; D tentatively fits TRBD1 or TRBD2 (6 bases each). CDR3 length: 14 amino acids. Germline loops: CDR1 SGDLS, CDR2 YYNGEE. Trimming pared 3 bases from V and 2 bases from J, leaving 10 bases between. CDR3 region: CASSEGGPTDTQYF. CDR3 in DNA: TGTGCCAGCAGCGAGGGGGGCCCCACAGATACGCAGTATTTT.

This clonotype was counted a few times. The chain couples TRBV4-1 to TRBJ2-3; 8 positions match TRBD2. The CDR3 consists of 16 residues. J lost 2 bases, V lost 4 bases, and 8 bases had no gene match. Germline lookup yields CDR1 MGHRA and CDR2 YSYEKL. CDR3 sequence reads: CASSLRTSTPTDTQYF. As DNA, the CDR3 is TGCGCCAGCAGCCTACGGACTAGCACCCCCACAGATACGCAGTATTTT.

The rearrangement links TRBV28 to TRBJ2-1; 10 bases are shared with TRBD1. Germline lookup yields CDR1 MDHEN and CDR2 SYDVKM. With V trimmed by 7 bases and J by 4 bases, 7 bases remained unmatched. The CDR3 runs to 15 residues. This CDR3 is CASNLGTGVYNEQFF. CDR3 in DNA: TGTGCCAGCAATCTTGGGACAGGGGTATACAATGAGCAGTTCTTC.

This clonotype was detected a few times. The chain links TRBV12-3 or TRBV12-4 to TRBJ2-3; the match to TRBD2 covers 8 bases. There are 17 residues in the CDR3. V was clipped by 4 bases and J by 2 bases; unmatched bases: 11. CDR3 loop: CASSYPRGGEDTDTQYF. The CDR3 DNA follows: TGTGCCAGCAGTTACCCCCGGGGGGGTGAAGACACAGATACGCAGTATTTT.

This clonotype was seen ten or more times. This sequence joins TRBV27 and TRBJ1-5; 7 bases fit TRBD1. Germline assignment: CDR1 MNHEY and CDR2 SMNVEV (reference sequence). The V and J ends lost 4 bases and 7 bases, in that order; junction bases with no gene match: 7. The CDR3 extends over 14 amino acids. DNA for the CDR3: TGTGCCAGCAGTTACTACAGGGGTGGCCAGCCCCAGCATTTT. Protein sequence: CASSYYRGGQPQHF.

This chain links TRBV2 with TRBJ2-7; D gene ambiguous. The CDR3 is 12 amino acids. Trimming stripped 4 bases from V and 3 bases from J, with 7 bases between. CDR1 and CDR2 from the germline V gene are SNHLY and FYNNEI. The CDR3 loop is CASSGDFYEQYF. Written as DNA, the CDR3 is TGTGCCAGCAGTGGCGATTTCTACGAGCAGTACTTC.

This clonotype was detected ten times or more. This chain joins TRBV4-1 and TRBJ2-7; D is undetermined. The CDR3 extends over 14 amino acids. V was shortened by 1 base and J by 6 bases, with 13 bases between the two germline ends. In germline, CDR1 is MGHRA, CDR2 YSYEKL. The CDR3 DNA reads as TGCGCCAGCAGCCAAGGGATTACTCCAGCCGAGCAGTACTTC. It is translated as CASSQGITPAEQYF.

This clonotype was seen more than once but under ten times. This rearrangement joins TRBV24-1 to TRBJ1-2, with 10 bases aligning to TRBD1. CDR3 length: 14 amino acids. Germline V CDR1 and CDR2: KGHDR, SFDVKD. J gave up 6 bases and V 3 bases, and 3 bases lay outside the gene matches. The DNA for the CDR3 is TGTGCCACCAGTGATGCGGACAGGGGGGATGGCTACACCTTC. Its protein product is CATSDADRGDGYTF.